This passage covers 12 T cell receptor beta chains from one sample sequenced in a study of T cell changes during pregnancy in multiple sclerosis. Profiling relied on immunoSEQ multiplex PCR, and the TCRdb table lists in-frame clones only, not all of them. Among about 48,000 clones listed, almost 95% were seen once. Material: CD4+ T cells from peripheral blood mononuclear cells, obtained in the second trimester of pregnancy. The source of these receptors is a female donor in good health, enrolled as a control in a pregnancy study.

The V gene is TRBV4-2, the J gene TRBJ2-5; 7 bases are shared with TRBD2. The V and J ends lost 0 bases and 2 bases, in that order; junction bases with no gene match: 6. Germline V gives CDR1 LGHNA, CDR2 YNFKEQ. This CDR3 has 16 residues. In nucleotides, the CDR3 is TGTGCCAGCAGCCAAGATAGCCTAGCGGATCAAGAGACCCAGTACTTC. Protein sequence: CASSQDSLADQETQYF.

The chain uses TRBV4-2 and TRBJ2-1; 7 nucleotides agree with TRBD2. Unmatched junction bases numbered 8, after V lost 2 bases and J lost 4 bases. Germline V lookup: CDR1 LGHNA, CDR2 YNFKEQ. This CDR3 comprises 16 residues. DNA for the CDR3: TGTGCCAGCAGCCAAAAAGCGGGACTAAGTTACAATGAGCAGTTCTTC. It codes for CASSQKAGLSYNEQFF.

This clone appeared a few times. The chain links TRBV6-1 to TRBJ2-2, with TRBD2 as a possible D gene (5 bases). The V end was cut by 5 bases, the J end by 3 bases, with 13 bases between. The CDR3 is 15 residues long. In germline, CDR1 is MNHNS, CDR2 SASEGT. Written as DNA, the CDR3 is TGTGCCAGCAGTTTTAACACGCGGGACACCGGGGAGCTGTTTTTT. Protein sequence: CASSFNTRDTGELFF.

V usage is TRBV7-6 and J usage is TRBJ2-2, with a tentative D call TRBD2 (5 bases). Germline V lookup: CDR1 SGHVS, CDR2 FNYEAQ. This CDR3 contains 14 residues. The ends were cut back, 3 bases at V and 6 bases at J, with 11 bases in the middle. The CDR3 DNA reads as TGTGCCAGCAGCTTGGCTGGAGGCTCCGGGGAGCTGTTTTTT. As protein: CASSLAGGSGELFF. Filled out from reference TRBV7-6 and TRBJ2-2, the complete variable domain reads GAGVSQSPRYKVTKRGQDVALRCDPISGHVSLYWYRQALGQGPEFLTYFNYEAQQDKSGLPNDRFSAERPEGSISTLTIQRTEQRDSAMYRCASSLAGGSGELFFGEGSRLTVL.

V and J are TRBV19 and TRBJ2-1, with TRBD1 matching over 8 bases. Germline CDR1 reads LNHDA; CDR2 reads SQIVND (reference sequence). Germline trimming cut 9 bases from V and 8 bases from J; bases unmatched to any gene: 12. This CDR3 is built from 14 residues. As DNA, the CDR3 is TGTGCCAGCAGGGGGGACAGGTTGCTCGATGAGCAGTTCTTC. Amino acids: CASRGDRLLDEQFF.

V gene TRBV18 combines with J gene TRBJ2-1, with 9 bases that match TRBD2. The germline gives CDR1 KGHSH, CDR2 LQKENI. CDR3 length equals 15 residues. J gave up 3 bases and V 1 base, and 1 base lay outside the gene matches. CDR3 in DNA: TGTGCCAGCTCACCACTAGCGGGAGACTACAATGAGCAGTTCTTC. Translating gives CASSPLAGDYNEQFF.

This clone was counted once. The rearrangement links TRBV6-1 to TRBJ1-3, with TRBD1 identical over 7 bases. Trimming at V came to 5 bases and at J to 4 bases, leaving 5 bases not matched to a gene. The CDR3 has 14 amino acids. In germline, CDR1 is MNHNS, CDR2 SASEGT. In DNA, the CDR3 is TGTGCCAGCAGTCTAGGGGGCGCGGGAAACACCATATATTTT. This sequence encodes CASSLGGAGNTIYF.

The chain's CDR3 is CASSKGLTRNTEAFF. Written as DNA, the CDR3 is TGTGCCAGCAGCAAAGGACTGACCCGGAACACTGAAGCTTTCTTT. This chain connects TRBV21-1 to TRBJ1-1. TRBV21-1 constitutes a pseudogene. CDR3 size: 15 residues.

The genes are TRBV11-2 and TRBJ2-7; 9 nucleotides align to TRBD1. V dropped 5 bases and J dropped 5; count of bases not matched to a gene: 13. CDR1 is SGHAT, CDR2 FQNNGV, per germline. This CDR3 has 16 residues. The DNA of the CDR3 is TGTGCCAGCAGCGACCCTGGACAGGGGCGTTCCCACGAGCAGTACTTC. It yields the protein CASSDPGQGRSHEQYF.

The V gene is TRBV30, the J gene TRBJ2-7, with D possibly TRBD1 on 6 matching bases. The V gene lost 2 bases and the J gene lost 2 bases, with 10 bases spanning the gap. Germline CDR1 reads GTSNPN; CDR2 reads SVGIG (reference sequence). CDR3 length equals 13 residues. The chain's CDR3 is CAWSRQATYEQYF. CDR3 in DNA: TGTGCCTGGAGTAGACAGGCAACCTACGAGCAGTACTTC.

As concerns this clone: Other DNA sequences of this sample code for an identical CDR3. The chain has TRBV7-3 and TRBJ2-3, with TRBD2 identical over 14 bases. After removal of 3 bases from V and 2 bases from J, the junction contained 1 base not matched to a gene. CDR3 length equals 16 residues. CDR1 is SGHTA, CDR2 FQGTGA, per germline. CDR3 in amino acids: CASSLGLAGATDTQYF. The CDR3 DNA reads as TGTGCCAGCAGCTTGGGACTAGCGGGAGCCACAGATACGCAGTATTTT.

This chain joins TRBV5-1 and TRBJ2-7; 13 nucleotides line up with TRBD2. CDR3 size: 18 residues. Germline V gene data show CDR1 as SGHRS and CDR2 as YFSETQ. The V gene end was trimmed by 6 bases and the J gene end by 6 bases; junction bases not matched to a gene: 18. The CDR3 here is CASKSGQGALAGGIEQYF. CDR3 in DNA: TGCGCCAGCAAGAGTGGACAGGGGGCACTAGCGGGAGGGATCGAGCAGTACTTC.